One sample yielded the 21 T cell receptor beta chains listed below, sequenced in a study of cytomegalovirus exposure and HLA in healthy donors. Both 60 Vbeta primers and 13 Jbeta primers went into the PCR. The data were produced by immunoSEQ multiplex PCR, yet TCRdb's version contains in-frame clones alone and is incomplete. The sample has some 97,000 clones; approximately 81% are singletons. Sequenced sample: PBMCs. The receptors stem from a male donor in good health and CMV-seropositive.

This chain connects TRBV4-2 to TRBJ2-5; D may be TRBD1 (6 bases). The J call may be faulty, since TRBJ2-7 better matches the DNA end. This CDR3 region has 18 residues. CDR1 is LGHNA, CDR2 YNFKEQ, per germline. CDR3 in amino acids: CASSQAQGAKLGNYEQYF. Here the CDR3 DNA reads TGTGCCAGCAGCCAAGCACAGGGCGCTAAACTGGGGAACTACGAGCAGTACTTC.

V gene TRBV5-4 combines with J gene TRBJ2-3; D gene unclear. Germline-derived CDR1 and CDR2 are SGHNT and YYREEE (reference sequence). CDR3 length equals 16 residues. The V end lost 4 bases, the J end lost 2 bases, and 17 bases lay between the germline ends. As DNA, the CDR3 is TGTGCCAGCAGCCGTGCCGGCCGACAAGACACAGATACGCAGTATTTT. It translates to CASSRAGRQDTDTQYF. Supplemented by reference TRBV5-4 and TRBJ2-3, the full variable domain reads ETGVTQSPTHLIKTRGQQVTLRCSSQSGHNTVSWYQQALGQGPQFIFQYYREEENGRGNFPPRFSGLQFPNYSSELNVNALELDDSALYLCASSRAGRQDTDTQYFGPGTRLTVL.

V usage is TRBV7-9 and J usage is TRBJ1-5, with 9 bases fitting TRBD1. With 1 base clipped from V and 1 base from J, the junction kept 5 bases outside the gene matches. Germline CDR1 and CDR2: SEHNR and FQNEAQ (reference sequence). The CDR3 is 17 residues long. Written as DNA, the CDR3 is TGTGCCAGCAGCTTAGGGACAGGGGCGTTAAGCAATCAGCCCCAGCATTTT. This translates into CASSLGTGALSNQPQHF.

The V call is TRBV19, the J call TRBJ2-2, with TRBD1 matching over 10 bases. V shed 6 bases and J 3 bases; nucleotides not matched to a gene: 1. Germline CDR1 reads LNHDA; CDR2 reads SQIVND (reference sequence). The CDR3 is 14 residues long. CDR3 DNA sequence: TGTGCCAGTAGGGACAGGGGGGACACCGGGGAGCTGTTTTTT. It encodes CASRDRGDTGELFF.

The chain combines TRBV15 with TRBJ1-6, with unresolved D. The germline V gene has CDR1 LNHNV and CDR2 YYDKDF (reference sequence). Trimming cost V 8 bases and J 13 bases, with 18 bases left between them. CDR3 length: 13 residues. The CDR3 is CATRTGSLKPLHF. The CDR3 nucleotides read TGTGCCACCCGAACGGGTTCCCTCAAGCCCCTCCACTTT. The complete variable domain, with remaining parts taken from reference TRBV15 and TRBJ1-6, reads DAMVIQNPRYQVTQFGKPVTLSCSQTLNHNVMYWYQQKSSQAPKLLFHYYDKDFNNEADTPDNFQSRRPNTSFCFLDIRSPGLGDTAMYLCATRTGSLKPLHFGNGTRLTVT.

There are a few counts of this clone. This chain connects TRBV29-1 to TRBJ1-1; weak D call: TRBD1 (6 bases). The germline CDR1 and CDR2 sequences are SQVTM and ANQGSEA. CDR3 length: 12 residues. The V end lost 7 bases, the J end lost 1 base, and 10 bases lay between the germline ends. The CDR3 DNA reads as TGCAGCGAGGGACATACGAACACTGAAGCTTTCTTT. Translating it yields CSEGHTNTEAFF.

This clone was detected a few times. V gene TRBV5-6 combines with J gene TRBJ2-1, with 10 nucleotides matching TRBD2. The CDR3 has 16 amino acids. V gave up 2 bases and J gave up 12 bases; unmatched junction bases: 14. The germline CDR1 and CDR2 sequences are SGHDT and YYEEEE. Written as DNA, the CDR3 is TGTGCCAGCAGCTTTGCTAGCGGGGGCCCCCGGGGGGCGCAGTTCTTC. Amino acid sequence: CASSFASGGPRGAQFF.

V gene TRBV15 combines with J gene TRBJ1-6; 8 nucleotides agree with TRBD1. The CDR3 has 15 amino acids. V gave up 4 bases and J gave up 7 bases; unmatched junction bases: 6. Per germline, CDR1 LNHNV and CDR2 YYDKDF (reference sequence). CDR3 sequence reads: CATSTRTGQNSPLHF. The CDR3 DNA follows: TGTGCCACCAGCACCCGGACAGGGCAAAATTCACCCCTCCACTTT. The variable domain in full, with the rest retrieved from reference TRBV15 and TRBJ1-6, is DAMVIQNPRYQVTQFGKPVTLSCSQTLNHNVMYWYQQKSSQAPKLLFHYYDKDFNNEADTPDNFQSRRPNTSFCFLDIRSPGLGDTAMYLCATSTRTGQNSPLHFGNGTRLTVT.

V and J are TRBV19 and TRBJ2-7; 7 positions agree with TRBD1. The CDR3 is made up of 14 amino acids. The V segment lost 3 bases and the J segment 2 bases; nucleotides outside the gene matches: 4. The germline CDR1 and CDR2 sequences are LNHDA and SQIVND (reference sequence). CDR3: CASSIGTVTYEQYF. CDR3 DNA sequence: TGTGCCAGTAGTATTGGGACAGTGACCTACGAGCAGTACTTC.

The genes are TRBV15 and TRBJ1-5, with D perhaps matching TRBD1 (6 bases). Trimming cost V 5 bases and J 6 bases, with 17 bases left between them. The germline gives CDR1 LNHNV, CDR2 YYDKDF (reference sequence). This CDR3 spans 15 amino acids. CDR3 sequence: CATSVPGGGPQPQHF. The CDR3 nucleotides read TGTGCCACCAGCGTTCCTGGGGGGGGGCCTCAGCCCCAGCATTTT.

V and J are TRBV2 and TRBJ2-1; D perhaps matches TRBD2 (6 bases). Trimming cost V 7 bases and J 5 bases, with 12 bases left between them. Germline CDR1 reads SNHLY; CDR2 reads FYNNEI. This CDR3 has 13 residues. CDR3 sequence reads: CASKAGNNNEQFF. The CDR3 nucleotides are TGTGCCAGCAAGGCGGGGAATAACAATGAGCAGTTCTTC.

This chain uses TRBV5-1 with TRBJ1-1; D might be TRBD1 (6 bases). Trimming took 0 bases from V and 4 from J, leaving 16 bases between them. The CDR3 sequence is 16 residues long. Per germline, CDR1 SGHRS and CDR2 YFSETQ. The DNA for the CDR3 is TGCGCCAGCAGCTTGGACTACAGGGTTGAGGGCACTGAAGCTTTCTTT. Translation gives CASSLDYRVEGTEAFF.

This chain connects TRBV10-3 to TRBJ1-3; D is perhaps TRBD1 (5 bases). The CDR3 sequence is 16 residues long. Germline CDR1 and CDR2: ENHRY and SYGVKD. V shed 10 bases and J shed 3 bases, with 22 bases lying between them. CDR3 nucleotide sequence: TGTGCCACTAAGGGAGGGGCTAACTTCCTTGGAAACACCATATATTTT. Amino acid sequence: CATKGGANFLGNTIYF.

This clone was detected once. The V and J genes are TRBV10-3 and TRBJ2-1, with 8 bases fitting TRBD1. V lost 8 bases to trimming and J lost 0 bases; unmatched junction nucleotides: 6. The CDR3 sequence is 15 residues long. CDR1 is ENHRY, CDR2 SYGVKD, per germline. CDR3 coding DNA: TGTGCCATCGCCACGACAGGGGTCTCCTACAATGAGCAGTTCTTC. Protein: CAIATTGVSYNEQFF.

V is TRBV19 and J is TRBJ2-2; 8 nucleotides match TRBD1. The ends lost 7 bases at V and 6 bases at J; junction bases unmatched: 10. The CDR3 sequence is 15 residues long. Germline V gives CDR1 LNHDA, CDR2 SQIVND (reference sequence). CDR3 DNA sequence: TGTGCCAGTATAGGACAGGGAGTTTTCGCCGGGGAGCTGTTTTTT. Its protein product is CASIGQGVFAGELFF.

This clone was recorded only once. The chain joins TRBV27 to TRBJ2-3, with 8 bases lining up with TRBD2. With 2 bases clipped from V and 5 bases from J, the junction kept 6 bases outside the gene matches. Germline V CDR1 and CDR2: MNHEY, SMNVEV (reference sequence). The CDR3 totals 15 residues. This CDR3 reads CASSLKSRGGDTQYF. CDR3 DNA: TGTGCCAGCAGTTTAAAGTCCCGGGGGGGAGATACGCAGTATTTT.

J is TRBJ1-1 and V is TRBV5-1, with 8 bases fitting TRBD1. CDR1 and CDR2 from the germline V gene are SGHRS and YFSETQ. This CDR3 region has 16 residues. The V segment lost 2 bases and the J segment 1 base; nucleotides outside the gene matches: 7. In DNA, the CDR3 is TGCGCCAGCAGCTTTGACAGGGGAGTATCGAACACTGAAGCTTTCTTT. Translation gives CASSFDRGVSNTEAFF.

The chain couples TRBV15 to TRBJ2-6; the D gene is possibly TRBD1 (5 bases). The CDR3 spans 17 residues. The germline V gene has CDR1 LNHNV and CDR2 YYDKDF (reference sequence). V was pared by 0 bases and J by 3 bases, with 12 bases between. The CDR3 loop reads CATSRDSGFFGANVLTF. CDR3 coding DNA: TGTGCCACCAGCAGAGACTCAGGGTTCTTTGGGGCCAACGTCCTGACTTTC.

The chain couples TRBV19 to TRBJ1-1; 10 bases match TRBD1. Germline-derived CDR1 and CDR2 are LNHDA and SQIVND (reference sequence). After removal of 6 bases from V and 6 bases from J, the junction contained 7 bases not matched to a gene. The CDR3 totals 14 residues. The CDR3 nucleotides read TGTGCCAGTAGACCCGGGACAGGGGAATCTGAAGCTTTCTTT. Translating it yields CASRPGTGESEAFF.

This chain joins TRBV4-1 and TRBJ1-2; D may be TRBD1 (5 bases). Germline V CDR1 and CDR2: MGHRA, YSYEKL. This CDR3 region has 13 residues. V gave up 7 bases and J gave up 8 bases, with 17 bases separating them. The CDR3 here is CASTPRGGIGYTF. The DNA for the CDR3 is TGCGCCAGCACCCCGCGGGGGGGGATCGGCTACACCTTC.

V usage is TRBV5-1 and J usage is TRBJ1-6; D gene unclear. Germline assignment: CDR1 SGHRS and CDR2 YFSETQ. The V end was cut by 5 bases, the J end by 9 bases, with 12 bases between. The CDR3 is made up of 13 amino acids. Written as DNA, the CDR3 is TGCGCCAGCAGACCAATTCTAGGTTCACCCCTCCACTTT. It yields the protein CASRPILGSPLHF.